The rows below give T cell receptor beta chains drawn from one sample of a study of T-cell reconstitution after alpha-beta-depleted transplantation in children. TCRdb independently ran MiXCR on the PCR reads; one entry per CDR3 protein. This table holds 450,000 to 550,000 distinct CDR3 sequences, about an eighth found once. Specimen: PBMCs, mostly from graft donor cells, collected 180 days after TCRalphabeta/CD19-depleted stem cell transplant. These receptors were taken from a female patient under 10 years old who had a stem cell transplant for aplastic anemia, so the T cells may come from the graft donor. CDR3s include the opening cysteine and the closing phenylalanine or tryptophan. Fields, in order: D gene, V gene, J gene, clone size, CDR3 protein, CDR3 DNA. D genes are given only for firm matches. Size values are once, few and many counts, or a class for expanded clones, and some rows have none.

NA,TRBV12-5,TRBJ2-1,few,CASGLFFNEQFF,TGTGCTAGTGGTTTGTTTTTCAATGAGCAGTTCTTC
TRBD1,TRBV27,TRBJ1-1,few,CASSNRDRGLTNTEAFF,TGTGCCAGCAGTAACCGGGACAGGGGGCTGACGAACACTGAAGCTTTCTTT
NA,TRBV10-3,TRBJ2-3,NA,CAINRDTLVGSTDTQYF,TGTGCCATCAACCGGGACACGTTGGTTGGTAGCACAGATACGCAGTATTTT
NA,TRBV10-3,TRBJ1-6,NA,CAISGTTGALHF,TGTGCCATCAGCGGGACCACCGGAGCCCTCCACTTT
NA,TRBV15,TRBJ2-5,NA,CATSNIPGRGQETQYF,TGTGCCACCAGCAATATACCGGGACGAGGACAAGAGACCCAGTACTTC
NA,TRBV12-3/TRBV12-4,TRBJ1-2,many,CASSLSENYGYTF,TGTGCCAGCAGTTTAAGTGAGAACTATGGCTACACCTTC
NA,TRBV27,TRBJ2-1,few,CASSLSGLRGKTEQFF,TGTGCCAGCAGTTTATCGGGACTCAGGGGGAAGACTGAGCAGTTCTTC
NA,TRBV6-1,TRBJ1-5,few,CASGLAELIQPQHF,TGTGCCAGTGGGCTAGCAGAGTTGATTCAGCCCCAGCATTTT
TRBD1,TRBV5-5,TRBJ2-7,NA,CASSPGTARRYEQYF,TGTGCCAGCAGCCCCGGGACAGCGCGTCGGTACGAGCAGTACTTC
TRBD1,TRBV25-1,TRBJ1-2,NA,CASSFTGGGEGYTF,TGTGCCAGCAGTTTTACAGGGGGCGGCGAGGGCTACACCTTC